This TCR beta chain was obtained from a study of control samples from healthy donors and cancer patients. This table comes from immunoSEQ multiplex PCR, and its TCRdb copy is limited to in-frame clones, with some not included. The profile shows about 180,000 clones, around 94% of them singletons. The CDR3 length is 12 residues. V was clipped by 1 base and J by 0 bases, with 1 base between them. From germline, CDR1 is SGHRS and CDR2 YFSETQ. The V and J genes are TRBV5-1 and TRBJ1-1; no definite D call. The source is a man aged 30 to 45 in good health. Sequenced input: blood. CDR3 sequence reads: CASSLLNTEAFF. The CDR3 region has the DNA TGCGCCAGCAGCTTGTTGAACACTGAAGCTTTCTTT.